Given below is one T cell receptor (beta chain) in context. Its cognate antigen is unknown. This CDR3 region has 18 residues. Trimming took off 1 base at V and 2 bases at J, with 17 bases between the two ends. The germline V gene has CDR1 SGHTA and CDR2 FQGTGA. The data derive from a study of T cell responses to AZD1222 COVID-19 vaccine. Overall study findings and caveats: Spike-spanning, vaccine-associated CD4 TCRs were dominant at 160-218 and 743-854. Nearly half of spike-specific TCRs reportedly target variant regions that are unmutated in the B.1.351 and B.1.1.7 variants. Clonal diversity may have been underestimated, and the donors were mostly white British, with more females than males.

Clones were read by immunoSEQ multiplex PCR, and TCRdb kept only the in-frame ones, dropping some. In the table there are 180,000 or so clones, around 92% of which are singletons. Pooling of second doses given at about 4 or about 12 weeks was done. This chain uses TRBV7-3 with TRBJ2-2, with D tentatively TRBD2 (5 bases). The source is an adult who received the AZD1222 COVID-19 vaccine. The sample here was peripheral blood, taken 28 days after the second AZD1222 dose. CDR3 in amino acids: CASSLNSPSSGNTGELFF. In DNA form, the CDR3 reads TGTGCCAGCAGCTTAAACAGTCCGTCAAGCGGAAACACCGGGGAGCTGTTTTTT.